This T cell receptor (beta chain) was retrieved from a study of B cell selection in AIRE deficiency. Authors' methods: Treg pools: 50,000 to 70,000 distinct patient, about 1x10^5 donor TCRbeta sequences. The protocol was immunoSEQ multiplex PCR, while the TCRdb copy is restricted to in-frame clones and leaves out a portion. Clonal size and the V and J genes are those of that table, whereas D and trimming came from the DNA. The table records about 18,000 clones, about 93% of them present only once. Germline CDR1 reads ENHRY; CDR2 reads SYGVKD. V gave up 4 bases and J gave up 6 bases; unmatched junction bases: 8. This CDR3 is built from 14 residues. Regulatory T cells were sorted as CD4+CD25hiCD127low/negative. This clone was recorded a few times. The antigen is undetermined. Study results and limitations: Around 31% of healthy-shared Treg sequences were found among patient Tconv cells. Patient Tconv and Treg cells showed healthy-like TCRBV usage, CDR3 length, diversity.

The rearrangement uses TRBV10-3 and TRBJ2-7; 8 bases fit TRBD1. This clonotype originated in a human donor in good health. The sequenced sample was CD4+CD25+ Tregs sorted from PBMCs. The CDR3 spells CAISVSDRAPEQYF. The CDR3 region has the DNA TGTGCCATCAGTGTTTCGGACAGGGCTCCCGAGCAGTACTTC.